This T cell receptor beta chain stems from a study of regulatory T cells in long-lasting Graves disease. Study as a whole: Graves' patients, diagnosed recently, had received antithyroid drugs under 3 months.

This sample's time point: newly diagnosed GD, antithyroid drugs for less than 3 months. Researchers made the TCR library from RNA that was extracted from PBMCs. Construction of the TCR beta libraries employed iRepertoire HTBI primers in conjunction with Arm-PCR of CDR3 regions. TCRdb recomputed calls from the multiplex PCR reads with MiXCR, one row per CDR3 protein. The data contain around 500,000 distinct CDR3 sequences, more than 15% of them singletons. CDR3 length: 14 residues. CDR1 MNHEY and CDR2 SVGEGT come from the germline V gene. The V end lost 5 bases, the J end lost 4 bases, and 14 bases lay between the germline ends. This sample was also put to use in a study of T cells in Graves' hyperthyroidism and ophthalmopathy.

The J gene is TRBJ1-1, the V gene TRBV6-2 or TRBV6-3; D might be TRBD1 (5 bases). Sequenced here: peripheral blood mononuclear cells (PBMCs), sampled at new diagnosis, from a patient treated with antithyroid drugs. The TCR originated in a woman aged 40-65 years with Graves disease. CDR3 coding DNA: TGTGCCAGCAGTCAAGGGGTAGGGGTCACTGAAGCTTTCTTT. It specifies CASSQGVGVTEAFF.